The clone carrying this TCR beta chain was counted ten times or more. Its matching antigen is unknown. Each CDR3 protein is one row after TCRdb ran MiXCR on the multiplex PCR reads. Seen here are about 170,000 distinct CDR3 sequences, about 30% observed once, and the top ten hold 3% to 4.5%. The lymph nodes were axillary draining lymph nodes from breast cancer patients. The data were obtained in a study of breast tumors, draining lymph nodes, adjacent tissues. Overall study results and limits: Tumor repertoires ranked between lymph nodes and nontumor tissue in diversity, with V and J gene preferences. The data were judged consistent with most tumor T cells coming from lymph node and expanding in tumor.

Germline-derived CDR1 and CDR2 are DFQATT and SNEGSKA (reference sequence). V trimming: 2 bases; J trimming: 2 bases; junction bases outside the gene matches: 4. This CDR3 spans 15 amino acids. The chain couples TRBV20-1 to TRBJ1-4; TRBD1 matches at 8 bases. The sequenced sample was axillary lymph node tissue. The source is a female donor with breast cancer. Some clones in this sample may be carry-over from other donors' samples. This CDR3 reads CSARPQGVTNEKLFF. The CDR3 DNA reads TGCAGTGCTAGACCACAGGGGGTTACTAATGAAAAACTGTTTTTT.